This entry lists 3 T cell receptor beta chains sequenced from one sample in a study of control samples from healthy donors and cancer patients (dated by TCRdb to about 2020). Libraries were prepared through the immunoSEQ multiplex PCR assay. The clones in this table, taken by TCRdb from immuneACCESS, are in-frame only. Not every clone is retained; where verified, under half of the shortfall comes from an unresolved V gene, and the cause of the rest is unknown. In this sample the table shows 200,000 or so clones, about 95% of which occur a single time. Approximately 1.6% of the sample is taken by the ten largest. The sample was blood. These TCRs come from a man aged 45-60 years in good health.

The V and J genes are TRBV4-1 and TRBJ1-1, with TRBD1 as a possible D gene (5 bases). The V end lost 3 bases, the J end lost 1 base, and 15 bases lay between the germline ends. Germline loops: CDR1 MGHRA, CDR2 YSYEKL. There are 16 residues in the CDR3. The CDR3 reads CASSQAYRRENTEAFF. CDR3 nucleotide sequence: TGCGCCAGCAGCCAGGCTTACAGGAGAGAGAACACTGAAGCTTTCTTT.

The V and J genes are TRBV3-1 (or the pseudogene TRBV3-2) and TRBJ2-3; D is perhaps TRBD1 (5 bases). The CDR3 is 14 amino acids. Germline CDR1 and CDR2: LGHDT and YNNKEL (reference sequence). Trimming shortened V by 4 bases and J by 5 bases, and 13 bases separated the two germline ends. The CDR3 region has the DNA TGTGCCAGCAGCCCCGGACACGCCGGAGATACGCAGTATTTT. Translating it yields CASSPGHAGDTQYF.

This clone was counted once. V usage is TRBV9 and J usage is TRBJ1-2, with D unclear. CDR3 size: 15 residues. Trimming stripped 0 bases from V and 2 bases from J, with 11 bases between. Germline CDR1 reads SGDLS; CDR2 reads YYNGEE. CDR3 sequence reads: CASSVGPRENYGYTF. The CDR3 DNA reads as TGTGCCAGCAGCGTAGGTCCCCGGGAGAACTATGGCTACACCTTC.